Shown below are 31 T cell receptor beta chains from a single sample sequenced in a study of cytomegalovirus exposure and HLA in healthy donors. The PCR had 60 Vbeta and 13 Jbeta primers. Data came from immunoSEQ multiplex PCR; TCRdb stores just in-frame clones and leaves some out. The repertoire holds about 160,000 clones, with roughly 84% as singletons. Sequencing was performed on PBMCs. These TCRs come from a boy between 2 and 10 years old in good health and CMV-seronegative.

The V gene is TRBV10-3, the J gene TRBJ2-3; D gene ambiguous. Trimming took 0 bases from V and 2 from J, leaving 9 bases between them. Germline V gene sequence: CDR1 ENHRY, CDR2 SYGVKD. There are 15 residues in the CDR3. CDR3 protein: CAISESIQSTDTQYF. The CDR3 DNA sequence: TGTGCCATCAGTGAGTCGATACAATCCACAGATACGCAGTATTTT.

This clone was counted a single time. The chain carries TRBV5-6 and TRBJ2-3; 11 bases line up with TRBD2. This CDR3 comprises 15 residues. The germline V gene encodes CDR1 SGHDT and CDR2 YYEEEE. V gave up 5 bases and J gave up 5 bases; unmatched junction bases: 7. The CDR3 reads CASSQLAGVRDTQYF. The CDR3 DNA reads as TGTGCCAGCAGTCAACTAGCGGGAGTGCGAGATACGCAGTATTTT.

This clone has a handful of counts. CDR3 sequence: CASSLWASGLLYEQYF. In nucleotides, the CDR3 is TGTGCCAGCAGCTTATGGGCTAGCGGGCTTCTTTACGAGCAGTACTTC. The V and J genes are TRBV7-2 and TRBJ2-7; 8 bases agree with TRBD2. Trimming cost V 2 bases and J 4 bases; bases outside gene matches: 10. The CDR3 is 16 residues long. CDR1 is SGHTA, CDR2 FQGNSA, per germline.

This sequence joins TRBV5-1 and TRBJ2-5, with unresolved D. The CDR3 runs to 14 residues. Germline CDR1 reads SGHRS; CDR2 reads YFSETQ. V was clipped by 1 base and J by 2 bases, with 9 bases between them. CDR3 loop: CASSLLTEQETQYF. The CDR3 DNA is TGCGCCAGCAGCTTGCTCACGGAGCAAGAGACCCAGTACTTC.

The count of this clone is one. This CDR3 reads CASSRRWASGMAGELFF. DNA of the CDR3: TGCGCCAGCAGCCGACGATGGGCTAGCGGGATGGCCGGGGAGCTGTTTTTT. The chain carries TRBV4-1 and TRBJ2-2; the match to TRBD2 covers 9 bases. This CDR3 is 17 amino acids long. V shed 4 bases, J shed 6 bases, and the junction held 12 bases outside the gene matches. Germline CDR1 is MGHRA and CDR2 is YSYEKL.

V gene TRBV7-8 combines with J gene TRBJ2-1; TRBD2 aligns across 7 bases. Germline V gene lookup returns CDR1 SGHVS and CDR2 FQNEAQ. The ends lost 1 base at V and 10 bases at J; junction bases unmatched: 10. The CDR3 consists of 15 residues. CDR3 sequence (DNA): TGTGCCAGCAGCTTAGTTGGCGTGGCGGGGGACGAGCAGTTCTTC. It specifies CASSLVGVAGDEQFF.

The V and J genes are TRBV10-3 and TRBJ2-7; D might be TRBD1 (6 bases). This CDR3 spans 14 amino acids. Between the trimmed V and J ends, which lost 6 bases and 2 bases, there was a span of 14 bases. Germline values: CDR1 ENHRY, CDR2 SYGVKD. The CDR3 DNA is TGTGCCATCAGGGCGGGCAGGGGCCCCTACGAGCAGTACTTC. Translating it yields CAIRAGRGPYEQYF.

The J gene is TRBJ1-2, the V gene TRBV29-1; a possible D gene is TRBD1 (5 bases). Germline V gene data show CDR1 as SQVTM and CDR2 as ANQGSEA. V gave up 4 bases and J gave up 5 bases, with 11 bases separating them. This CDR3 comprises 12 residues. The CDR3 coding sequence is TGCAGCGTTGTGGTGGGGGGATATGGCTACACCTTC. Amino acids: CSVVVGGYGYTF.

This clone was recorded a few times. The CDR3 region has the DNA TGCGCCAGCAGCATCGTCAACCGGGACAGAGCGAGCGGGGAGCTGTTTTTT. This encodes CASSIVNRDRASGELFF. This chain links TRBV5-1 with TRBJ2-2; 7 bases agree with TRBD1. This CDR3 comprises 17 residues. Trimming removed 4 bases from V and 7 bases from J; junction bases left unmatched: 16. Per germline, CDR1 SGHRS and CDR2 YFSETQ.

CDR3 sequence: CASSLVRDNYEQYF. CDR3 bases: TGTGCCAGCAGCTTAGTCAGGGACAACTACGAGCAGTACTTC. This chain uses TRBV7-2 with TRBJ2-7; tentative D call: TRBD1 (6 bases). Trimming left V 1 base short and J 3 bases short, with 10 bases between. Germline values: CDR1 SGHTA, CDR2 FQGNSA. The CDR3 extends over 14 amino acids.

The genes are TRBV7-9 and TRBJ2-7; TRBD2 matches at 8 bases. V shed 0 bases, J shed 6 bases, and the junction held 10 bases outside the gene matches. The CDR3 spans 16 residues. Germline CDR1 is SEHNR and CDR2 is FQNEAQ (reference sequence). The DNA for the CDR3 is TGTGCCAGCAGCTTAGCTCCCCCCGGGACTAGAGCCGAGCAGTACTTC. Protein: CASSLAPPGTRAEQYF.

This chain joins TRBV7-9 and TRBJ2-7; TRBD2 matches at 11 bases. The CDR3 is 16 amino acids. V was pared by 6 bases and J by 5 bases, with 12 bases of the junction left unmatched. Germline CDR1 SEHNR, CDR2 FQNEAQ (reference sequence). DNA of the CDR3: TGTGCCAGCAGTCCTCGGCCATCTAGCGGGAGGAACGAGCAGTACTTC. Its protein product is CASSPRPSSGRNEQYF.

V usage is TRBV6-6 and J usage is TRBJ1-1, with D unclear. CDR3 length: 12 residues. Germline V gives CDR1 MNHNY, CDR2 SVGAGI (reference sequence). Trimming removed 4 bases from V and 8 bases from J, with 11 bases in between. The CDR3, as DNA: TGTGCCAGCAGTTTAGCCTCAAAAGAAGCTTTCTTT. Translated: CASSLASKEAFF.

The chain couples TRBV2 to TRBJ2-4; the D gene is possibly TRBD1 (6 bases). V was clipped by 6 bases and J by 7 bases, with 34 bases between them. The V gene's germline CDR1 is SNHLY and CDR2 FYNNEI. The CDR3 runs 20 residues. The CDR3 region has the DNA TGTGCCAGCAGAAAAAACCCGGCTAGGCTAACTGGGGGCGCGTCGAACATTCAGTACTTC. Encoded protein: CASRKNPARLTGGASNIQYF.

The chain is built from TRBV6-1 and TRBJ2-5, with TRBD2 identical over 9 bases. The CDR3 totals 16 residues. Germline CDR1 reads MNHNS; CDR2 reads SASEGT. The trim removed 2 bases at V and 1 base at J, leaving 5 bases unmatched. The CDR3, as DNA: TGTGCCAGCAGTGAATTTGGACTAGCGATCCAAGAGACCCAGTACTTC. Residues: CASSEFGLAIQETQYF.

This sequence joins TRBV10-3 and TRBJ1-1; D is uncertain. Looked up from germline, CDR1 is ENHRY and CDR2 is SYGVKD. This CDR3 region has 13 residues. Deletions cut 8 bases from V and 1 base from J, with 11 bases between. CDR3 region: CAIGGTENTEAFF. In DNA, the CDR3 is TGTGCCATCGGAGGCACCGAGAACACTGAAGCTTTCTTT.

The J gene is TRBJ2-3, the V gene TRBV28, with D perhaps TRBD2 (6 bases). V dropped 4 bases and J dropped 3 bases, with 11 bases sitting between them. The CDR3 runs 14 residues. In germline, CDR1 is MDHEN, CDR2 SYDVKM. The CDR3 DNA is TGTGCCAGCAGTTCGGCGGGGCGAACAGATACGCAGTATTTT. Its translation: CASSSAGRTDTQYF.

The rearrangement joins TRBV27 to TRBJ2-7; D unresolved. This CDR3 region has 16 residues. Trimming cost V 0 bases and J 6 bases, with 18 bases left between them. Germline V gene lookup returns CDR1 MNHEY and CDR2 SMNVEV (reference sequence). CDR3 sequence reads: CASSLSSGWSLSEQYF. CDR3 coding DNA: TGTGCCAGCAGTTTATCCTCCGGTTGGAGTCTCTCCGAGCAGTACTTC.

The V gene is TRBV2, the J gene TRBJ2-7, with TRBD2 matching 8 bases. CDR1 SNHLY and CDR2 FYNNEI come from the germline V gene. This CDR3 is built from 11 residues. Unmatched junction bases numbered 2, after V lost 8 bases and J lost 5 bases. CDR3 sequence (DNA): TGTGCCAGCTTAGCGGGGCACGAGCAGTACTTC. Its translation is CASLAGHEQYF.

V usage is TRBV29-1 and J usage is TRBJ2-1, with TRBD2 matching 11 bases. CDR3 length: 18 amino acids. The V gene end was trimmed by 7 bases and the J gene end by 0 bases; junction bases not matched to a gene: 14. Per the germline V gene, CDR1 is SQVTM and CDR2 is ANQGSEA. The CDR3 loop reads CSARTWGTSGSSYNEQFF. CDR3 DNA sequence: TGCAGCGCCCGGACTTGGGGGACTAGCGGAAGCTCCTACAATGAGCAGTTCTTC.

The chain joins TRBV7-9 to TRBJ2-1; 7 bases align to TRBD1. The CDR3 has 16 residues. The V segment lost 5 bases and the J segment 4 bases; nucleotides outside the gene matches: 11. From germline, CDR1 is SEHNR and CDR2 FQNEAQ (reference sequence). The chain's CDR3 is CASSPPGTASYNEQFF. DNA for the CDR3: TGTGCCAGCAGCCCCCCCGGGACAGCGAGTTACAATGAGCAGTTCTTC.

This clone was observed once. The V gene is TRBV5-8, the J gene TRBJ1-5, with a weak D call TRBD1 (6 bases). This CDR3 has 16 amino acids. The germline V and J ends were trimmed by 3 bases and 2 bases, with 15 bases remaining between them. From germline, CDR1 is SGHTS and CDR2 YDEGEE. CDR3 nucleotide sequence: TGTGCCAGCAGCTCGTCTACAGGGATCGGCAATCAGCCCCAGCATTTT. Its protein product is CASSSSTGIGNQPQHF.

The chain employs TRBV20-1 and TRBJ2-1; tentative D call: TRBD2 (5 bases). The V gene lost 6 bases and the J gene lost 10 bases, with 13 bases spanning the gap. Looked up from germline, CDR1 is DFQATT and CDR2 is SNEGSKA (reference sequence). This CDR3 comprises 11 residues. In DNA, the CDR3 is TGCAGTGCCACGATCCCGGGAGAGCAGTTCTTC. It yields the protein CSATIPGEQFF.

V gene TRBV28 combines with J gene TRBJ2-7, with 7 bases identical to TRBD2. Trimming at V came to 6 bases and at J to 4 bases, leaving 12 bases not matched to a gene. Germline lookup yields CDR1 MDHEN and CDR2 SYDVKM. The CDR3 is 15 residues long. In nucleotides, the CDR3 is TGTGCCAGCAGCCGATGGGGGGGAGCCCTTTACGAGCAGTACTTC. It is translated as CASSRWGGALYEQYF.

The V and J genes are TRBV28 and TRBJ2-3, with D unclear. This CDR3 comprises 15 residues. CDR1 is MDHEN, CDR2 SYDVKM, per germline. Trimming shortened V by 4 bases and J by 7 bases, and 18 bases separated the two germline ends. The CDR3 coding sequence is TGTGCCAGCAGTTCCCGGGTGAAGTTGAGTTATACGCAGTATTTT. This codes for CASSSRVKLSYTQYF.

The CDR3 is CASSQGYSLTDTQYF. The CDR3 DNA reads as TGCGCCAGCAGCCAAGGATATAGCCTCACAGATACGCAGTATTTT. The rearrangement links TRBV4-1 to TRBJ2-3, with D unclear. Germline-derived CDR1 and CDR2 are MGHRA and YSYEKL. V lost 1 base to trimming and J lost 2 bases, with 10 bases between them. CDR3 length equals 15 residues.

The J gene is TRBJ2-2, the V gene TRBV7-9, with TRBD2 matching 10 bases. The germline CDR1 and CDR2 sequences are SEHNR and FQNEAQ (reference sequence). The CDR3 is 18 amino acids. With V trimmed by 4 bases and J by 0 bases, 8 bases remained unmatched. The CDR3 is CASSSSVSGRTNTGELFF. CDR3 bases: TGTGCCAGCAGCTCCAGCGTTAGCGGGAGGACGAACACCGGGGAGCTGTTTTTT. Complete variable domain (other parts from reference TRBV7-9 and TRBJ2-2): DTGVSQNPRHKITKRGQNVTFRCDPISEHNRLYWYRQTLGQGPEFLTYFQNEAQLEKSRLLSDRFSAERPKGSFSTLEIQRTEQGDSAMYLCASSSSVSGRTNTGELFFGEGSRLTVL.

CDR3 sequence: CASSRGTEDNYGYTF. The CDR3 DNA is TGTGCCAGCAGTCGCGGGACGGAGGATAACTATGGCTACACCTTC. This chain joins TRBV6-5 and TRBJ1-2; D possibly corresponds to TRBD1 (5 bases). The CDR3 is 15 residues long. V was clipped by 5 bases and J by 1 base, with 14 bases between them. CDR1 is MNHEY, CDR2 SVGAGI, per germline.

The chain uses TRBV7-8 and TRBJ2-3, with 13 bases matching TRBD2. J gave up 5 bases and V 5 bases, and 10 bases lay outside the gene matches. Germline CDR1 and CDR2: SGHVS and FQNEAQ. The CDR3 is 17 residues long. CDR3 residues: CASSLRTSGRGVDTQYF. The CDR3 DNA follows: TGTGCCAGCAGCCTACGGACTAGCGGGAGAGGCGTAGATACGCAGTATTTT.

The rearrangement joins TRBV28 to TRBJ1-2; the match to TRBD1 covers 8 bases. Trimming took 7 bases from V and 5 from J; bases not matched to a gene: 18. Germline lookup yields CDR1 MDHEN and CDR2 SYDVKM. The length of the CDR3 is 17 residues. The CDR3 DNA sequence: TGTGCCAGCAACGATCCCGGGGACAGGAACCCCTTTTATGGCTACACCTTC. As protein: CASNDPGDRNPFYGYTF.

This clone came up once. The chain employs TRBV18 and TRBJ2-7; the D gene is possibly TRBD2 (5 bases). The germline gives CDR1 KGHSH, CDR2 LQKENI. The CDR3 runs 15 residues. The V end was cut by 0 bases, the J end by 3 bases, with 12 bases between. CDR3 residues: CASSPPRGTYYEQYF. The CDR3 nucleotides read TGTGCCAGCTCACCACCACGGGGAACCTACTACGAGCAGTACTTC. The whole variable domain, remainder taken from reference TRBV18 and TRBJ2-7, is NAGVMQNPRHLVRRRGQEARLRCSPMKGHSHVYWYRQLPEEGLKFMVYLQKENIIDESGMPKERFSAEFPKEGPSILRIQQVVRGDSAAYFCASSPPRGTYYEQYFGPGTRLTVT.